This T cell receptor (beta chain) was recovered during a study of vaccination effects on CD4 cells after COVID-19. The ends lost 4 bases at V and 3 bases at J; junction bases unmatched: 5. Germline CDR1 SGHTA, CDR2 FQGNSA. The CDR3 length is 16 residues. As to this clone: No antigen is known for it.

General observations from the study: The vaccine-induced clones of healthy vaccinees included only 1 of 255 that cross-reacted with common cold coronaviruses.

The ViraFEST assay expanded antigen-specific CD4+ T cells with viral peptide pools before sequencing. Culturing for 10 to 11 days preceded CD4+ T cell isolation. Nucleocapsid antibody tests were negative, and the vaccine recipients had no prior SARS-CoV-2 infection. Roughly 2.1 million PBMC were seeded per well and grown in the presence of about 9.6 IU/ml IL-2 and 8.5 to 10 ug/ml peptides. Using immunoSEQ multiplex PCR, the repertoire was profiled, and TCRdb retains in-frame clones only, with some absent. The sample has 30,000 to 35,000 clones, about three quarters seen once. This receptor was obtained from a human donor who received a COVID-19 vaccine. The material sequenced was CD4+ T cells from PBMCs cultured with HCoV-OC43 spike peptides, taken before COVID-19 vaccination. Documented subset: HCoV-OC43 spike overlapping peptide pool stimulation. This chain links TRBV7-2 with TRBJ2-7; the match to TRBD2 covers 14 bases. For the CDR3, the DNA is TGTGCCAGCAGCTGGACTAGCGGGAGGTCGGGCTACGAGCAGTACTTC. Its protein product is CASSWTSGRSGYEQYF.